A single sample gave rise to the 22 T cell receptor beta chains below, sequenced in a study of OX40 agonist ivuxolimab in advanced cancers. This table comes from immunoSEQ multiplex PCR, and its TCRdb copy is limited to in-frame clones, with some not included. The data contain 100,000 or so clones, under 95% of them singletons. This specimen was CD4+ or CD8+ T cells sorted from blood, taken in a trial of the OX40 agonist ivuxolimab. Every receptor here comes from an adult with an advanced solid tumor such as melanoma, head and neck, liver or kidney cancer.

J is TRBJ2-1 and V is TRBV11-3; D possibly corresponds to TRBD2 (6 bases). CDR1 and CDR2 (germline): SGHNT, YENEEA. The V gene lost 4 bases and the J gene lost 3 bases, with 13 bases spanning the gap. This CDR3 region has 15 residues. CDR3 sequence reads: CASSSGLTNYNEQFF. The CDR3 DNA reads TGTGCCAGCAGCTCGGGACTCACCAACTACAATGAGCAGTTCTTC. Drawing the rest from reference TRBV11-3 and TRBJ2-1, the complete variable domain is EAGVVQSPRYKIIEKKQPVAFWCNPISGHNTLYWYLQNLGQGPELLIRYENEEAVDDSQLPKDRFSAERLKGVDSTLKIQPAELGDSAVYLCASSSGLTNYNEQFFGPGTRLTVL.

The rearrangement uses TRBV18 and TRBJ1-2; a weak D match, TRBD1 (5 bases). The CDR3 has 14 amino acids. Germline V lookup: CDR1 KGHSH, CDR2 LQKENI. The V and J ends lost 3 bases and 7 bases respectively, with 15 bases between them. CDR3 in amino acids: CASSPRNQGGGYTF. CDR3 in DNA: TGTGCCAGCTCACCCCGCAACCAGGGAGGTGGCTACACCTTC. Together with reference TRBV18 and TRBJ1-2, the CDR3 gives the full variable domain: NAGVMQNPRHLVRRRGQEARLRCSPMKGHSHVYWYRQLPEEGLKFMVYLQKENIIDESGMPKERFSAEFPKEGPSILRIQQVVRGDSAAYFCASSPRNQGGGYTFGSGTRLTVV.

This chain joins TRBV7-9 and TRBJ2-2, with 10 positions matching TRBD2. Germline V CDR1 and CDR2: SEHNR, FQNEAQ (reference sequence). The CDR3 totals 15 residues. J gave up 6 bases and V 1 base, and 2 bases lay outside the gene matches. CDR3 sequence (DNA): TGTGCCAGCAGCTTAGGGACTAGCGGTTCCGGGGAGCTGTTTTTT. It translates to CASSLGTSGSGELFF.

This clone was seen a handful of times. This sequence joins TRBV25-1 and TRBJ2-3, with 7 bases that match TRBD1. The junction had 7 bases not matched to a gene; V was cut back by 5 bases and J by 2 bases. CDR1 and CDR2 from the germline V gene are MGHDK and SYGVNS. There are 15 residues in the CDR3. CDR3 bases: TGTGCCAGCAGTCCACTTGGACAGGACACAGATACGCAGTATTTT. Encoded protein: CASSPLGQDTDTQYF.

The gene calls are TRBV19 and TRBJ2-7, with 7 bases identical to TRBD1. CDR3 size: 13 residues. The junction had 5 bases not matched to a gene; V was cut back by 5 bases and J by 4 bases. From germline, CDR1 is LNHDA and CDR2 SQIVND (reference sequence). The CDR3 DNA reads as TGTGCCAGTAGTCGCCGGGACAGTTACGAGCAGTACTTC. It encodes CASSRRDSYEQYF. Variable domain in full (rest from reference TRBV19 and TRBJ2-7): DGGITQSPKYLFRKEGQNVTLSCEQNLNHDAMYWYRQDPGQGLRLIYYSQIVNDFQKGDIAEGYSVSREKKESFPLTVTSAQKNPTAFYLCASSRRDSYEQYFGPGTRLTVT.

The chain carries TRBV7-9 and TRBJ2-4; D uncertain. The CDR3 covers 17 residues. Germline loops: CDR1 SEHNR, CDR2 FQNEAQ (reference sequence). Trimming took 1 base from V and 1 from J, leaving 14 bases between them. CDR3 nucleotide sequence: TGTGCCAGCAGCTTAGTGGCGGACCTATCTGCCAAAAACATTCAGTACTTC. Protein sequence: CASSLVADLSAKNIQYF.

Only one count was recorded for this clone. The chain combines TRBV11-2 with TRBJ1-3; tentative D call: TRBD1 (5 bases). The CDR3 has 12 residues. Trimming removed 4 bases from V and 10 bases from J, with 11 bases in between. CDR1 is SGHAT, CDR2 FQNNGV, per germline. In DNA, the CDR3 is TGTGCCAGCAGCTCCCAGGGTCTTACCATATATTTT. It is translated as CASSSQGLTIYF.

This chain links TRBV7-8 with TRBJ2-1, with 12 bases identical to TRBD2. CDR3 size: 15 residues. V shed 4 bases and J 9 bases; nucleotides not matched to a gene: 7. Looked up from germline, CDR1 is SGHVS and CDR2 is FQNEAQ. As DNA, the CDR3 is TGTGCCAGCAGCTCGGGACTAGCGGGTCAGGGTGAGCAGTTCTTC. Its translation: CASSSGLAGQGEQFF.

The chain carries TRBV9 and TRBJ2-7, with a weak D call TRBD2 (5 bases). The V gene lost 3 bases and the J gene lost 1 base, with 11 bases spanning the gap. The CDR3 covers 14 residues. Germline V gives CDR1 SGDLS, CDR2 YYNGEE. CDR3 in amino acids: CASSATGNSYEQYF. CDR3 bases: TGTGCCAGCAGCGCAACGGGGAATTCCTACGAGCAGTACTTC.

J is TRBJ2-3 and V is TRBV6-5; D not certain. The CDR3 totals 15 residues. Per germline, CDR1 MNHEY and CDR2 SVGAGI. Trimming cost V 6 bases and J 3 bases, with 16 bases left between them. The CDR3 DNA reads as TGTGCCAGCAGCAACCAAGCCCTAGGGACAGATACGCAGTATTTT. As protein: CASSNQALGTDTQYF.

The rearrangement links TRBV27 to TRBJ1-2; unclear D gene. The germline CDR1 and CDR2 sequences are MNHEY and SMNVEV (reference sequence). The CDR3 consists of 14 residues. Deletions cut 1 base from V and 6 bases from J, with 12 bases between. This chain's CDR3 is CASSLFRESHGYTF. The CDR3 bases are TGTGCCAGCAGTTTATTTAGGGAATCCCATGGCTACACCTTC.

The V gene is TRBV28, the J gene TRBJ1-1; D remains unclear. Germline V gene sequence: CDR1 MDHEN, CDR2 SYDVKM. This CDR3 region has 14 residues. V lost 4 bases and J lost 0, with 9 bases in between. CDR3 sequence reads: CASSWAMMNTEAFF. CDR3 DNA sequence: TGTGCCAGCAGTTGGGCCATGATGAACACTGAAGCTTTCTTT.

Here the CDR3 reads CASSILTDTDTQYF. The CDR3, as DNA: TGTGCCAGTAGTATCCTGACGGACACAGATACGCAGTATTTT. J is TRBJ2-3 and V is TRBV19, with D unresolved. V lost 3 bases to trimming and J lost 2 bases, with 9 bases between them. CDR1 is LNHDA and CDR2 is SQIVND in the germline V gene (reference sequence). This CDR3 spans 14 amino acids.

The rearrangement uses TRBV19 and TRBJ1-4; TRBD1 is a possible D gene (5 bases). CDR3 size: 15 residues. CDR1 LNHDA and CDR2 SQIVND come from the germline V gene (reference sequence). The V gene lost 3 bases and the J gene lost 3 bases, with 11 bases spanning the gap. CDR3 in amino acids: CASSIYSGANEKLFF. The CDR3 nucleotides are TGTGCCAGTAGTATCTACTCGGGGGCTAATGAAAAACTGTTTTTT.

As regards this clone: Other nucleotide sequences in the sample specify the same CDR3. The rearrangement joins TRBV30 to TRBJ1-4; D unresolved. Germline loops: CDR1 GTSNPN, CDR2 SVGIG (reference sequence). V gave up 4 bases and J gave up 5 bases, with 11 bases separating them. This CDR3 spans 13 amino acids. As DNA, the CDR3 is TGTGCCTGGACGGGTCAACCGAATGAAAAACTGTTTTTT. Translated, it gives CAWTGQPNEKLFF.

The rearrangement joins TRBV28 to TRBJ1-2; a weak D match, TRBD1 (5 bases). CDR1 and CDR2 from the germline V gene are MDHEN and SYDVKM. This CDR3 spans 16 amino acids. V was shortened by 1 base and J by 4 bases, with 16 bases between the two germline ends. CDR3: CASSLFGGEVSYGYTF. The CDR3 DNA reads TGTGCCAGCAGTTTATTTGGGGGGGAAGTAAGCTATGGCTACACCTTC.

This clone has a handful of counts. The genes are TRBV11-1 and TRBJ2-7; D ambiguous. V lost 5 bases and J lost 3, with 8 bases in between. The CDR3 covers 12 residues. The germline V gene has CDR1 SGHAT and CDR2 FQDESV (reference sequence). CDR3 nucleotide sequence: TGTGCCAGCAGCCCGTCGGTCTACGAGCAGTACTTC. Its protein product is CASSPSVYEQYF.

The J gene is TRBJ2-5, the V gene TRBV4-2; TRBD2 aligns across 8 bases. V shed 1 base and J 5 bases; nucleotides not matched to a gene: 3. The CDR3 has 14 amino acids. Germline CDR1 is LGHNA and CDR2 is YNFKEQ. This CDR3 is CASSQGGGGETQYF. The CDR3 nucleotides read TGTGCCAGCAGCCAAGGCGGCGGGGGGGAGACCCAGTACTTC.

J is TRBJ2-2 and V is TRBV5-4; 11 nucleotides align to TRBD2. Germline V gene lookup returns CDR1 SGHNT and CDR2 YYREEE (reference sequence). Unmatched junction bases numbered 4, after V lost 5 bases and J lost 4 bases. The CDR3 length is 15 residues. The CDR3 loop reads CASRPGTSGTGELFF. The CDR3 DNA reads TGTGCCAGCAGACCCGGGACTAGCGGCACCGGGGAGCTGTTTTTT.

The CDR3 reads CAITPDRDQPQHF. CDR3 DNA sequence: TGTGCCATCACCCCGGACAGGGACCAGCCCCAGCATTTT. The V call is TRBV10-3, the J call TRBJ1-5; TRBD1 aligns across 8 bases. This CDR3 comprises 13 residues. Per germline, CDR1 ENHRY and CDR2 SYGVKD. J gave up 7 bases and V 7 bases, and 6 bases lay outside the gene matches.

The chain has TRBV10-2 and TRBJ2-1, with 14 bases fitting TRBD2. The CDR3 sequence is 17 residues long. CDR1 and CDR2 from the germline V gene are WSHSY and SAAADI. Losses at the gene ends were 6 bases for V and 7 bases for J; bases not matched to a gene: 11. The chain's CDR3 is CASSSGTSGRIVNEQFF. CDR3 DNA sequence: TGCGCCAGCAGCTCCGGGACTAGCGGGAGAATAGTTAATGAGCAGTTCTTC.

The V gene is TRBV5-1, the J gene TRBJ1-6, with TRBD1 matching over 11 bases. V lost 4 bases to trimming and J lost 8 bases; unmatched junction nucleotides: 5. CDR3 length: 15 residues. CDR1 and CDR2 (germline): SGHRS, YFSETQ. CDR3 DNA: TGCGCCAGCAGCGGAAGGACAGGGGGCGATTCACCCCTCCACTTT. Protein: CASSGRTGGDSPLHF.